This T cell receptor (beta chain) comes out of a study of blood T cell repertoires in COVID-19. For the study at large: Spain, Italy and the United States supplied samples that represented acute and convalescent COVID-19. Sources were T cells, B-cell-depleted T cells, or PBMCs; the material itself was cDNA or gDNA.

Between the trimmed V and J ends, which lost 0 bases and 0 bases, there was a span of 14 bases. CDR3 size: 17 residues. Germline assignment: CDR1 SGHRS and CDR2 YFSETQ. Patients of the Seattle cohort, enrolled during active infection, were followed longitudinally. As originally analysed: Amplification with reference gene primers provided the estimates of nucleated cell counts. Profiling relied on immunoSEQ multiplex PCR, and the TCRdb table lists in-frame clones only, not all of them. Clone size and V and J calls were adopted from that table, with D and trimming inferred from the DNA. The profile shows about 170,000 clones, about four fifths of them singletons.

This clonotype was obtained from a woman older than 75 with COVID-19, enrolled during active disease. The material sequenced was peripheral blood. The gene calls are TRBV5-1 and TRBJ2-3; maybe TRBD1 (6 bases). CDR3 sequence (DNA): TGCGCCAGCAGCTTGGACATGGTGGGGGCTAGCACAGATACGCAGTATTTT. The encoded protein is CASSLDMVGASTDTQYF.